These 19 T cell receptor beta chains were all obtained from the same sample, sequenced in a study of cytomegalovirus exposure and HLA in healthy donors. Sequencing was performed with immunoSEQ multiplex PCR; in TCRdb, only in-frame clones are kept and a portion is missing. The sample lists more than 250,000 clones, roughly 85% seen once, with under 0.85% in the top ten. The sample taken for sequencing was PBMCs. The receptors were gathered from a woman aged 18-29 years in good health and CMV-seronegative.

The chain links TRBV5-6 to TRBJ1-1, with D uncertain. V was cut by 6 bases and J by 1 base, with 13 bases left in between. This CDR3 is built from 14 residues. Germline loops: CDR1 SGHDT, CDR2 YYEEEE. The CDR3 nucleotides are TGTGCCAGCACCCCGTTTGAGGGGAACACTGAAGCTTTCTTT. Translating it yields CASTPFEGNTEAFF. The variable domain in full, completed from reference TRBV5-6 and TRBJ1-1, reads DAGVTQSPTHLIKTRGQQVTLRCSPKSGHDTVSWYQQALGQGPQFIFQYYEEEERQRGNFPDRFSGHQFPNYSSELNVNALLLGDSALYLCASTPFEGNTEAFFGQGTRLTVV.

The CDR3: CASSQDVGTGVVYSNQPQHF. In DNA, the CDR3 is TGTGCCAGCAGCCAAGATGTCGGGACAGGGGTAGTCTATAGCAATCAGCCCCAGCATTTT. The chain recombines TRBV4-2 with TRBJ1-5; 10 bases line up with TRBD1. Losses at the gene ends were 0 bases for V and 0 bases for J; bases not matched to a gene: 11. The germline V gene has CDR1 LGHNA and CDR2 YNFKEQ. CDR3 length equals 20 residues.

The rearrangement uses TRBV6-6 and TRBJ1-5; D gene ambiguous. V was pared by 10 bases and J by 3 bases, with 13 bases between. The CDR3 loop spans 13 amino acids. Looked up from germline, CDR1 is MNHNY and CDR2 is SVGAGI (reference sequence). The CDR3 protein is CATGEANNQPQHF. For the CDR3, the DNA is TGTGCCACCGGGGAAGCTAACAATCAGCCCCAGCATTTT.

The chain employs TRBV4-2 and TRBJ1-2; 8 bases match TRBD1. The CDR3 runs 16 residues. Germline lookup yields CDR1 LGHNA and CDR2 YNFKEQ. J gave up 1 base and V 1 base, and 5 bases lay outside the gene matches. CDR3 sequence reads: CASSQGQGIGNYGYTF. Here the CDR3 DNA reads TGTGCCAGCAGCCAAGGACAGGGGATCGGTAACTATGGCTACACCTTC.

V gene TRBV6-5 combines with J gene TRBJ1-1; D is unclear. Between the trimmed V and J ends, which lost 7 bases and 1 base, there was a span of 13 bases. The germline V gene encodes CDR1 MNHEY and CDR2 SVGAGI. CDR3 length equals 14 residues. In DNA form, the CDR3 reads TGTGCCAGCAAGAATTGGCCAGAGAACACTGAAGCTTTCTTT. This codes for CASKNWPENTEAFF.

This clone was recorded once. The CDR3 DNA follows: TGTGCCAGCAGTGAAGACGGCGGCGCCTATGGCTACACCTTC. It is translated as CASSEDGGAYGYTF. V usage is TRBV6-1 and J usage is TRBJ1-2; D gene ambiguous. The CDR3 consists of 14 residues. Germline CDR1 reads MNHNS; CDR2 reads SASEGT. The V end lost 1 base, the J end lost 4 bases, and 10 bases lay between the germline ends.

This clone was seen just once. This chain connects TRBV10-3 to TRBJ2-3; possible D gene TRBD2, 6 bases. Germline V gene data show CDR1 as ENHRY and CDR2 as SYGVKD. The V gene lost 4 bases and the J gene lost 6 bases, with 14 bases spanning the gap. There are 14 residues in the CDR3. DNA of the CDR3: TGTGCCATCAGTGTCGGGGGTCCGGCCGATACGCAGTATTTT. Its translation is CAISVGGPADTQYF.

V usage is TRBV5-1 and J usage is TRBJ2-1; TRBD2 matches 14 bases. The CDR3 length is 17 residues. Looked up from germline, CDR1 is SGHRS and CDR2 is YFSETQ. The V gene end was trimmed by 5 bases and the J gene end by 1 base; junction bases not matched to a gene: 5. Here the CDR3 DNA reads TGCGCCAGCAGACAGACTAGCGGGAGGGTTTCCTACAATGAGCAGTTCTTC. The encoded protein is CASRQTSGRVSYNEQFF.

The V gene is TRBV27, the J gene TRBJ2-7; D gene ambiguous. The germline V gene encodes CDR1 MNHEY and CDR2 SMNVEV (reference sequence). There are 13 residues in the CDR3. V shed 2 bases and J shed 6 bases, with 11 bases lying between them. CDR3 loop: CASSLDISGEQYF. The CDR3 bases are TGTGCCAGCAGTTTAGACATATCTGGCGAGCAGTACTTC.

This clone was recorded a few times. V gene TRBV5-1 combines with J gene TRBJ2-7, with D perhaps TRBD2 (6 bases). Germline V gene sequence: CDR1 SGHRS, CDR2 YFSETQ. The V gene lost 6 bases and the J gene lost 2 bases, with 12 bases spanning the gap. This CDR3 has 13 amino acids. DNA of the CDR3: TGCGCCAGCACAGGAGGGTACGCCTACGAGCAGTACTTC. Its translation: CASTGGYAYEQYF.

The chain couples TRBV11-2 to TRBJ2-1, with D perhaps matching TRBD2 (5 bases). Trimming removed 5 bases from V and 5 bases from J, with 16 bases in between. The CDR3 sequence is 15 residues long. Germline lookup yields CDR1 SGHAT and CDR2 FQNNGV. CDR3 amino acids: CASSPPGRANNEQFF. The CDR3 DNA follows: TGTGCCAGCAGCCCCCCGGGAAGAGCCAACAATGAGCAGTTCTTC.

The CDR3 protein is CASSLGTGVNEQFF. The CDR3 DNA reads as TGTGCCAGCAGTTTAGGGACAGGGGTTAATGAGCAGTTCTTC. This chain uses TRBV27 with TRBJ2-1; 10 bases agree with TRBD1. V lost 2 bases and J lost 7; bases outside the gene matches: 2. The CDR3 totals 14 residues. Germline lookup yields CDR1 MNHEY and CDR2 SMNVEV (reference sequence).

J is TRBJ2-1 and V is TRBV15, with 7 bases identical to TRBD2. Germline CDR1 LNHNV, CDR2 YYDKDF (reference sequence). This CDR3 has 15 amino acids. V was pared by 3 bases and J by 0 bases, with 2 bases of the junction left unmatched. DNA for the CDR3: TGTGCCACCAGCAGGATAGCGGGCTCCTACAATGAGCAGTTCTTC. Translating gives CATSRIAGSYNEQFF.

This clone was seen only once. The chain has TRBV9 and TRBJ2-3; D gene uncertain. V was shortened by 0 bases and J by 0 bases, with 14 bases between the two germline ends. Germline V gives CDR1 SGDLS, CDR2 YYNGEE. This CDR3 has 17 amino acids. CDR3 coding DNA: TGTGCCAGCAGCGTAGCTAATGGTGTATATAGCACAGATACGCAGTATTTT. This encodes CASSVANGVYSTDTQYF.

The chain has TRBV18 and TRBJ2-7; D is possibly TRBD1 (6 bases). This CDR3 is built from 17 residues. V was cut by 5 bases and J by 1 base, with 21 bases left in between. CDR1 KGHSH and CDR2 LQKENI come from the germline V gene. The CDR3 DNA is TGTGCCAGCTCAACAGGGTCGGGACGGGACGCTTCCTACGAGCAGTACTTC. This encodes CASSTGSGRDASYEQYF. The full variable domain, its missing parts supplied by reference TRBV18 and TRBJ2-7, is NAGVMQNPRHLVRRRGQEARLRCSPMKGHSHVYWYRQLPEEGLKFMVYLQKENIIDESGMPKERFSAEFPKEGPSILRIQQVVRGDSAAYFCASSTGSGRDASYEQYFGPGTRLTVT.

The V call is TRBV5-4, the J call TRBJ1-5; 9 bases line up with TRBD1. Trimming cost V 0 bases and J 4 bases; bases outside gene matches: 2. In germline, CDR1 is SGHNT, CDR2 YYREEE (reference sequence). The CDR3 is 15 residues long. The CDR3 is CASSLDGTGNQPQHF. The DNA for the CDR3 is TGTGCCAGCAGCTTGGATGGGACAGGGAATCAGCCCCAGCATTTT.

The gene calls are TRBV11-2 and TRBJ2-7; 7 bases match TRBD2. Germline CDR1 SGHAT, CDR2 FQNNGV. The CDR3 is made up of 15 amino acids. Losses at the gene ends were 3 bases for V and 1 base for J; bases not matched to a gene: 6. The CDR3 spells CASSFTAGLSYEQYF. The CDR3 bases are TGTGCCAGCAGCTTTACAGCGGGACTTTCCTACGAGCAGTACTTC.

The rearrangement links TRBV7-2 to TRBJ1-1; D gene unclear. Between the trimmed V and J ends, which lost 5 bases and 5 bases, there was a span of 15 bases. CDR3 length: 14 residues. From germline, CDR1 is SGHTA and CDR2 FQGNSA. CDR3: CASSPSTAGTEAFF. The CDR3 DNA reads TGTGCCAGCAGCCCCTCGACCGCGGGGACTGAAGCTTTCTTT.

The V call is TRBV7-2, the J call TRBJ1-1, with 9 bases matching TRBD1. V lost 3 bases to trimming and J lost 5 bases; unmatched junction nucleotides: 4. Germline CDR1 SGHTA, CDR2 FQGNSA. The CDR3 contains 14 residues. The CDR3 sequence: CASSFGQGWTEAFF. CDR3 DNA sequence: TGTGCCAGCAGCTTTGGACAGGGGTGGACTGAAGCTTTCTTT.